This note documents a single T cell receptor beta chain sequence. The antigen remains undetermined. These data are taken from a study of cytomegalovirus exposure and HLA in healthy donors. For the study at large: An earlier analysis found some 100 million unique TCR beta sequences from approximately 200 million T cells.

Study-wide results and caveats: Segments of the TCR beta V type were, in most cases, productive about 87% or about 30% of the time in an earlier analysis. Researchers reportedly found TCR beta sequences accurately predicted most subjects' HLA-A and HLA-B alleles.

With 10 bases removed from V and 3 bases from J, the gap between germline ends came to 18 bases. CDR3 length: 15 amino acids. Germline loops: CDR1 MNHNY, CDR2 SVGAGI (reference sequence). PCR used 60 Vbeta primers and 13 Jbeta primers. Clones were read by immunoSEQ multiplex PCR, and TCRdb kept only the in-frame ones, dropping some. Among about 170,000 clones listed, around 75% were seen once. V is TRBV6-6 and J is TRBJ2-2, with a possible D match to TRBD1 (6 bases). The sample consisted of PBMCs. The source is a male donor in good health and CMV-seronegative. CDR3 protein: CANRRGSAYTGELFF. The DNA of the CDR3 is TGTGCCAACAGAAGGGGGAGCGCCTACACCGGGGAGCTGTTTTTT.